This TCR beta chain originates from a study of STAT5B mutations in CD4+ large granular lymphocyte leukemia. As originally analysed: Lowest detectable productive clonotype frequency was 2.59 x 10-5. Repertoires were generated with immunoSEQ multiplex PCR, while TCRdb's copy carries only in-frame clones and drops some. D and trimming come from the DNA, and the V and J calls and clone size come from that table. In the table there are tens of thousands of clones, approximately 80% of which are singletons. Points from the study as a whole: Without HLA matching, higher CD4+ than CD8+ T-LGLL clonality could reflect small sample size.

As to this clone: Its target is unknown.

The source is a human donor in good health. Sequencing was done on a sample of CD4+ T cells from blood buffy coats.

The CDR3 is CASRKDRAIGELFF. The CDR3 DNA is TGTGCCAGCAGGAAGGACAGGGCGATCGGGGAGCTGTTTTTT. This chain links TRBV2 with TRBJ2-2; 8 nucleotides match TRBD1. V lost 6 bases and J lost 7; bases outside the gene matches: 7. CDR1 is SNHLY and CDR2 is FYNNEI in the germline V gene. The length of the CDR3 is 14 residues.